This TCR beta chain was found in a study of T-cell memory formation after mild COVID-19. Study-wide results and caveats: Clones that contracted clustered mainly in CM and EM if CD4+ and in EMRA if CD8+.

About this clonotype: Its antigen remains unidentified.

TCRdb analysed the 5' RACE reads with MiXCR anew, one entry per CDR3 protein. The data show 150,000 to 200,000 distinct CDR3 sequences, with roughly 23% seen just once and more than 20% held by the top ten. The CDR3 totals 13 residues. Trimming cost V 4 bases and J 5 bases; bases outside gene matches: 4. Germline loops: CDR1 ENHRY, CDR2 SYGVKD. The source is an adult woman who had mild COVID-19 (a few samples of this study predate the infection). Cell type and time point are not known. V gene TRBV10-3 combines with J gene TRBJ2-5; TRBD1 matches 7 bases. Sequencing used PBMCs or a T cell subset sorted from them (not recorded which). The CDR3 region is CAISGQGDETQYF. DNA for the CDR3: TGTGCCATCAGTGGACAGGGAGACGAGACCCAGTACTTC.